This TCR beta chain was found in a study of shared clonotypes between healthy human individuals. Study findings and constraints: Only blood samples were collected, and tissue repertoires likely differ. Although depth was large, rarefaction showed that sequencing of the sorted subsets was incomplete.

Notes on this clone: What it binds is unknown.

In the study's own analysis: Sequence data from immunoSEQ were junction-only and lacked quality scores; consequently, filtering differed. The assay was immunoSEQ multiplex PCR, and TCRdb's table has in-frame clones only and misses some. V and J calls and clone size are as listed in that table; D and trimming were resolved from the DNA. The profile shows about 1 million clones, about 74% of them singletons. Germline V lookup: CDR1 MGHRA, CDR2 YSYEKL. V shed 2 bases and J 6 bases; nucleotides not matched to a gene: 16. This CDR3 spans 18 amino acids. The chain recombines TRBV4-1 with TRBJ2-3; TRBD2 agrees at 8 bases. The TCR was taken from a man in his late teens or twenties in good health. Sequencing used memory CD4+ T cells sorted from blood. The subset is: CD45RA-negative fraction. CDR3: CASSQSSQAGAPWDTQYF. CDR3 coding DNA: TGCGCCAGCAGCCAAAGTTCCCAAGCGGGGGCCCCTTGGGATACGCAGTATTTT.